The 11 T cell receptor beta chains below were found in one sample sequenced in a study of blood T cell repertoires in COVID-19. This table comes from immunoSEQ multiplex PCR, and its TCRdb copy is limited to in-frame clones, with some not included. The sample lists about 75,000 clones, 86% occurring once. The sample taken for sequencing was peripheral blood. Receptors were obtained from an elderly man with COVID-19, enrolled during active disease.

The chain employs TRBV5-1 and TRBJ1-6; possible D gene TRBD1, 5 bases. V shed 4 bases and J shed 5 bases, with 10 bases lying between them. Germline V gives CDR1 SGHRS, CDR2 YFSETQ. There are 14 residues in the CDR3. This CDR3 reads CASSPGDNNSPLHF. The CDR3 DNA reads as TGCGCCAGCAGCCCGGGGGATAATAATTCACCCCTCCACTTT.

The V call is TRBV7-9, the J call TRBJ1-4; 7 positions match TRBD1. The CDR3 consists of 16 residues. The germline V gene has CDR1 SEHNR and CDR2 FQNEAQ (reference sequence). V shed 5 bases, J shed 4 bases, and the junction held 10 bases outside the gene matches. As DNA, the CDR3 is TGTGCCAGCAGCCCGGCACCGGGACAGAGTAATGAAAAACTGTTTTTT. Its protein product is CASSPAPGQSNEKLFF.

This chain connects TRBV6-5 to TRBJ2-1, with TRBD2 identical over 7 bases. V trimming: 5 bases; J trimming: 8 bases; junction bases outside the gene matches: 12. CDR1 and CDR2 (germline): MNHEY, SVGAGI. There are 15 residues in the CDR3. CDR3 region: CASSKPGLGWYEQFF. The CDR3 coding sequence is TGTGCCAGCAGTAAACCCGGACTAGGCTGGTATGAGCAGTTCTTC.

The chain recombines TRBV10-3 with TRBJ1-1, with TRBD1 matching over 9 bases. The CDR3 extends over 12 amino acids. Germline V gene data show CDR1 as ENHRY and CDR2 as SYGVKD. The J segment lost 5 bases and the V segment lost 6 bases, leaving 1 base of the junction unmatched. CDR3 bases: TGTGCCATCAGCGGGACAGGGACTGAAGCTTTCTTT. Amino acid sequence: CAISGTGTEAFF.

J is TRBJ1-1 and V is TRBV18; 10 nucleotides match TRBD1. Looked up from germline, CDR1 is KGHSH and CDR2 is LQKENI. The J segment lost 4 bases and the V segment lost 5 bases, leaving 4 bases of the junction unmatched. CDR3 length: 14 residues. CDR3 DNA sequence: TGTGCCAGCTCAGCGACAGGGGGCTCCACTGAAGCTTTCTTT. Its protein is CASSATGGSTEAFF.

V is TRBV25-1 and J is TRBJ2-5; D may be TRBD2 (5 bases). V was trimmed by 6 bases and J by 1 base, leaving 12 bases between them. Per the germline V gene, CDR1 is MGHDK and CDR2 is SYGVNS. This CDR3 spans 14 amino acids. The CDR3 nucleotides are TGTGCCAGCAGCCCCGGGAAACCCCAAGAGACCCAGTACTTC. Amino acids: CASSPGKPQETQYF.

The chain combines TRBV15 with TRBJ1-5; TRBD1 matches at 7 bases. CDR1 is LNHNV, CDR2 YYDKDF, per germline (reference sequence). The J segment lost 7 bases and the V segment lost 4 bases, leaving 7 bases of the junction unmatched. This CDR3 has 14 residues. In DNA form, the CDR3 reads TGTGCCACCAGCACTCGACAGGGCGGACAGCCCCAGCATTTT. It is translated as CATSTRQGGQPQHF. The full variable domain, completed using reference TRBV15 and TRBJ1-5, is DAMVIQNPRYQVTQFGKPVTLSCSQTLNHNVMYWYQQKSSQAPKLLFHYYDKDFNNEADTPDNFQSRRPNTSFCFLDIRSPGLGDTAMYLCATSTRQGGQPQHFGDGTRLSIL.

The rearrangement uses TRBV6-5 and TRBJ1-3; 8 positions agree with TRBD1. There are 14 residues in the CDR3. Germline trimming cut 8 bases from V and 0 bases from J; bases unmatched to any gene: 3. Germline V gene sequence: CDR1 MNHEY, CDR2 SVGAGI. The CDR3 spells CASATGGSGNTIYF. DNA of the CDR3: TGTGCCAGCGCTACAGGGGGCTCTGGAAACACCATATATTTT.

DNA of the CDR3: TGTGCCAGCAGCCCCGCCGGTGGAGTTCTAGGAGAAAAACTGTTTTTT. Translation: CASSPAGGVLGEKLFF. The chain uses TRBV7-9 and TRBJ1-4; D is ambiguous. Germline values: CDR1 SEHNR, CDR2 FQNEAQ (reference sequence). CDR3 length: 16 residues. V was cut by 5 bases and J by 8 bases, with 21 bases left in between. Supplemented by reference TRBV7-9 and TRBJ1-4, the full variable domain reads DTGVSQNPRHKITKRGQNVTFRCDPISEHNRLYWYRQTLGQGPEFLTYFQNEAQLEKSRLLSDRFSAERPKGSFSTLEIQRTEQGDSAMYLCASSPAGGVLGEKLFFGSGTQLSVL.

Only a few counts were recorded for this clone. The genes are TRBV4-1 and TRBJ2-4; TRBD1 is a possible D gene (5 bases). The CDR3 covers 15 residues. V was trimmed by 0 bases and J by 7 bases, leaving 13 bases between them. CDR1 and CDR2 from the germline V gene are MGHRA and YSYEKL. This CDR3 reads CASSQEGRVGNIQYF. The CDR3 DNA is TGCGCCAGCAGCCAAGAAGGCAGGGTGGGGAACATTCAGTACTTC.

The chain combines TRBV5-4 with TRBJ2-1; 10 bases are a match to TRBD1. After removal of 4 bases from V and 5 bases from J, the junction contained 3 bases not matched to a gene. CDR1 SGHNT and CDR2 YYREEE come from the germline V gene (reference sequence). The CDR3 sequence is 14 residues long. CDR3 protein: CASSRTGGDNEQFF. The CDR3 DNA reads as TGTGCCAGCAGCAGGACAGGGGGGGACAATGAGCAGTTCTTC.